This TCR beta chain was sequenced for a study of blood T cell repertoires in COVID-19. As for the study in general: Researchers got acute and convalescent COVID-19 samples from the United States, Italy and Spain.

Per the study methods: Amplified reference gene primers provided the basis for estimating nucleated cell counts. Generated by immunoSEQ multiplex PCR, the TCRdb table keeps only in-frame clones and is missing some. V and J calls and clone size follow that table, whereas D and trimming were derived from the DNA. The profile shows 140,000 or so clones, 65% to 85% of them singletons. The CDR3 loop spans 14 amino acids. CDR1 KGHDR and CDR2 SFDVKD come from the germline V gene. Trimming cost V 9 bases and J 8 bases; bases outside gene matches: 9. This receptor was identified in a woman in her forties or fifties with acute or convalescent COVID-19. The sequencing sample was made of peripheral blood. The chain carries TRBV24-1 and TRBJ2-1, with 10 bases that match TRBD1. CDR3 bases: TGTGCCACCGGACGGCGGGACAGGGGCGATGAGCAGTTCTTC. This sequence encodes CATGRRDRGDEQFF.